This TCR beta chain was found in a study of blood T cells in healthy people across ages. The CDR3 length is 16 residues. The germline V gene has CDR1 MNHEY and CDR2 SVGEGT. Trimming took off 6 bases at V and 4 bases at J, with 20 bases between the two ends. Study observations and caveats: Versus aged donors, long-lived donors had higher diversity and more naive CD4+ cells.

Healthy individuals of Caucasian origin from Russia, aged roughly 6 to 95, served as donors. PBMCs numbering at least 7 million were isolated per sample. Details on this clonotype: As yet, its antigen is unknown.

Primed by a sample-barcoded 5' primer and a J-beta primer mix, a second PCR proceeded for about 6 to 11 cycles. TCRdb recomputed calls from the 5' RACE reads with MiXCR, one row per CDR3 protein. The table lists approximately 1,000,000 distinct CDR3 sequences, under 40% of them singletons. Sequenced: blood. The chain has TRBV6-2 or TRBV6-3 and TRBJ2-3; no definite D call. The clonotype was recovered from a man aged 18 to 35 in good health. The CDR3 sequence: CASRNVLQGNADTQYF. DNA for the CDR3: TGTGCCAGCAGGAACGTACTCCAAGGGAACGCAGATACGCAGTATTTT.